The source of this T cell receptor (beta chain) is a study of a mutant IDH1 vaccine in newly diagnosed glioma. Study overall: Patients got radiotherapy, temozolomide, or both beforehand, and most got both.

Concerning this clone itself: No antigen is known for it.

Study findings and constraints: Pseudoprogression looked unconnected to shifts in top peripheral T cell clonotypes.

Time point in this sample: baseline, week 1 (first vaccination visit). The treatment is: pre-vaccination baseline after standard-of-care therapy. Sequenced by immunoSEQ multiplex PCR; TCRdb stores in-frame clones only, minus some. The sample has 80,000 to 100,000 clones, roughly four fifths seen once. V shed 5 bases and J 3 bases; nucleotides not matched to a gene: 5. The CDR3 consists of 14 residues. The germline V gene encodes CDR1 KGHSH and CDR2 LQKENI. The chain has TRBV18 and TRBJ1-1, with 8 bases aligning to TRBD1. This material consisted of PBMCs, taken from a glioma patient treated with radiotherapy, temozolomide or both. The receptor was derived from a man aged 35 to 55 with glioma. Some clones in this sample may be carry-over from other donors' samples. The CDR3 nucleotides are TGTGCCAGCTCATACCAGGGGGCAGACACTGAAGCTTTCTTT. It is translated as CASSYQGADTEAFF.